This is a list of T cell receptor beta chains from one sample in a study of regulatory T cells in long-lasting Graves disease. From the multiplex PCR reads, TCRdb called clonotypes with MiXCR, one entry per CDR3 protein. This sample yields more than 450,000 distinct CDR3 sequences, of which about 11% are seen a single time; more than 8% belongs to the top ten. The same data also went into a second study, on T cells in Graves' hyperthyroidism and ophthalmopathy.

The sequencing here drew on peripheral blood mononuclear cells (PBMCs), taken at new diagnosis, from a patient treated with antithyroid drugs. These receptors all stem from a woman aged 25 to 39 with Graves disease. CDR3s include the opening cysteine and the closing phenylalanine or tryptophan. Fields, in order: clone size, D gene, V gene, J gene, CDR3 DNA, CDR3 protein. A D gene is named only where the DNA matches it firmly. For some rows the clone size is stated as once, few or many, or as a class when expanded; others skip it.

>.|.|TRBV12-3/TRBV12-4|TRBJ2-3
TGTGCCAGCAGTTTAGGTTCTAGCGGCACAGATACGCAGTATTTT
CASSLGSSGTDTQYF
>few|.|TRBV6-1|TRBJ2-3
TGTGCCAGCAGTGAAGTGGACGGGCAGCCTTATTTCACAGATACGCAGTATTTT
CASSEVDGQPYFTDTQYF
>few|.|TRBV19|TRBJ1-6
TGTGCCAGTAGTGCCTCGGCGAGTTCACCCCTCCACTTT
CASSASASSPLHF
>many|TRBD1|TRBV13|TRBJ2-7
TGTGCCAGCAGTACAGCGACAGGGGGCATTTACGAGCAGTACTTC
CASSTATGGIYEQYF
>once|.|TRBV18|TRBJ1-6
TGTGCCAGCTCCCCCACACCGGACGATTCACCCCTCCACTTT
CASSPTPDDSPLHF
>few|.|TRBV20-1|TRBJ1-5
TGCAGTGCTAAAGTCGGTCTGAGCAATCAGCCCCAGCATTTT
CSAKVGLSNQPQHF
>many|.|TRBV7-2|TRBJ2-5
TGTGCCAGCAGCTTAGTGGGTGCAGGGGTGGAGACCCAGTACTTC
CASSLVGAGVETQYF
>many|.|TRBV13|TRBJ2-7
TGTGCCAGCAGCCTACGCCAGACCTACGAGCAGTACTTC
CASSLRQTYEQYF
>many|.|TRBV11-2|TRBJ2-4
TGTGCCAGCAGCTTAGGGGGGGACATTCAGTACTTC
CASSLGGDIQYF
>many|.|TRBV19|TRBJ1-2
TGTGCCAGTAGTATAAGCCAGGGGCGCTACTATGGCTACACCTTC
CASSISQGRYYGYTF
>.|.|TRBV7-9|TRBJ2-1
TGTGCCAGCAGCCTCTATATGGAGCAGTTCTTC
CASSLYMEQFF
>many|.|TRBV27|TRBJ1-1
TGTGCCACGAGTCTCTGGGGAGGGAACACTGAAGCTTTCTTT
CATSLWGGNTEAFF
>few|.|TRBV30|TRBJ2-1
TGTGCCTGGACCCCTACATACTACAATGAGCAGTTCTTC
CAWTPTYYNEQFF
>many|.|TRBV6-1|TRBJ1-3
TGTGCCAGCAGCAGTGGGGGCCGTCAAGGCAACTCTGGAAACACCATATATTTT
CASSSGGRQGNSGNTIYF
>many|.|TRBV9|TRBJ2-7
TGTGCCAGCAGAAACAGGTTCTCCTACGAGCAGTACTTC
CASRNRFSYEQYF
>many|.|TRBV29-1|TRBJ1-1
TGCAGCGTGGGGGGACGGCTGAACACTGAAGCTTTCTTT
CSVGGRLNTEAFF
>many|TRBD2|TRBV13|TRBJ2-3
TGTGCCAGCATCGAAGCGGCTAGCGGGAGAGATACGCAGTATTTT
CASIEAASGRDTQYF
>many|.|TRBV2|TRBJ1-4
TGTGCCAGCTCGGGTGCAGGGCGCGAAAAACTGTTTTTT
CASSGAGREKLFF
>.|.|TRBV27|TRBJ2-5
TGTGCCAGCATGAGGGGAACGGGGTCGTACCAAGAGACCCAGTACTTC
CASMRGTGSYQETQYF
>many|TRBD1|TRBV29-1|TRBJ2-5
TGCAGCGTTAGGACAGGGGGCGTAGAGACCCAGTACTTC
CSVRTGGVETQYF
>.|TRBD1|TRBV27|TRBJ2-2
TGTGCCAGCAGAACCACCGTGACAGGGGGAACCGGGGAGCTGTTTTTT
CASRTTVTGGTGELFF
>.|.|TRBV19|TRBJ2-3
TGTGCCAGTAGTATAGGTAGCGTTTCCACAGATACGCAGTATTTT
CASSIGSVSTDTQYF
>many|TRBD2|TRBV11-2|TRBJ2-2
TGTGCCAGCACCGAGGAACTAGCGGGAGGGCACACCGGGGAGCTGTTTTTT
CASTEELAGGHTGELFF
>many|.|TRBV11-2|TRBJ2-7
TGTGCCAGCAGCTTCGAACCCACCCCGTCGGACGAGCAGTACTTC
CASSFEPTPSDEQYF